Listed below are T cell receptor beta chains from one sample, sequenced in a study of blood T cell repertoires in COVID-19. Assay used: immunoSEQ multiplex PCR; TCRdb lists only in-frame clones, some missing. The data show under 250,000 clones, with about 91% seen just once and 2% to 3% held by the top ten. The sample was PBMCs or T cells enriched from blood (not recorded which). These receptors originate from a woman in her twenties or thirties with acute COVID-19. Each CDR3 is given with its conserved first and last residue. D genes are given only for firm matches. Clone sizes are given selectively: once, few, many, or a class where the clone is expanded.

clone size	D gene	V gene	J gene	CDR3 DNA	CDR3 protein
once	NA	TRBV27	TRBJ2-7	TGTGCCAGCAGTTTAAAGAGGTACTACGAGCAGTACTTC	CASSLKRYYEQYF
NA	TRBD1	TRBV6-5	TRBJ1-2	TGTGCCAGCAGTAACCGACAGGGTTATTTAGGCTACACCTTC	CASSNRQGYLGYTF
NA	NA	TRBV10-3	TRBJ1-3	TGTGCCATCAGGGATGACAGGCACTCTGGAAACACCATATATTTT	CAIRDDRHSGNTIYF
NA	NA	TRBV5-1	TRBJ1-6	TGCGCCAGCAGCCGCCGGGAGGGGCGGGGGCATAATTCACCCCTCCACTTT	CASSRREGRGHNSPLHF
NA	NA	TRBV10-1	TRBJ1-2	TGCGCCAGCAGTGAACAGAGTGGCTATGGCTACACCTTC	CASSEQSGYGYTF
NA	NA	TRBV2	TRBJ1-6	TGTGCCAGCAGTGAAACTGGTGGAGGGGATAATTCACCCCTCCACTTT	CASSETGGGDNSPLHF
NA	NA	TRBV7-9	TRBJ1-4	TGTGCCAGCAGCTCCAGGGCGATTAATGAAAAACTGTTTTTT	CASSSRAINEKLFF
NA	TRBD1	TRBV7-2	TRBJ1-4	TGTGCCAGCAGCCTAGAAGGACTTCAGGGGGCGCGCCTGTTTTTT	CASSLEGLQGARLFF
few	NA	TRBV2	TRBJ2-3	TGTGCCAGCAAGGTGGGGGGAACCACAGATACGCAGTATTTT	CASKVGGTTDTQYF
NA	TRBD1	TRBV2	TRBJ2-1	TGTGCCAGCAGATCTGACAGGGGCAATGAGCAGTTCTTC	CASRSDRGNEQFF
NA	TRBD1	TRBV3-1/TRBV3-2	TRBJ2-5	TGTGCCAGCAGCCAACAGACAGGGTGGGAAGTCCAAGAGACCCAGTACTTC	CASSQQTGWEVQETQYF
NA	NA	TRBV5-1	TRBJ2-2	TGCGCCAGCAGCTTGGATTCTAGGAGGCAGGGGCACACCGGGGAGCTGTTTTTT	CASSLDSRRQGHTGELFF
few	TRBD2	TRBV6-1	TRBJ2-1	TGTGCCAGCAGTGAAGGTGGCGGGGGGCACAATGAGCAGTTCTTC	CASSEGGGGHNEQFF
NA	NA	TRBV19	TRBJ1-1	TGTGCCAGTAGTATCCTGGGGAGCACTGAAGCTTTCTTT	CASSILGSTEAFF